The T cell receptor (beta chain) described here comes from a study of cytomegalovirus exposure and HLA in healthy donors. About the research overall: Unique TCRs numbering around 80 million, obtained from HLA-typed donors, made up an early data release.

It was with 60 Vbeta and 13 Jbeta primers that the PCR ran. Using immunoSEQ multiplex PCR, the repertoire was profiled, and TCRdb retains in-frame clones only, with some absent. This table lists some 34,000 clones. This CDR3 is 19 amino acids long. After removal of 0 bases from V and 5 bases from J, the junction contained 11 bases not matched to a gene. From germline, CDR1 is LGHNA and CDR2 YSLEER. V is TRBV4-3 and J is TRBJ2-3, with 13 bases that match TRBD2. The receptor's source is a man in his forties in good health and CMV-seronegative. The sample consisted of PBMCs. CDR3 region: CASSQEPPTSGRAGDTQYF. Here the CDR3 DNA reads TGCGCCAGCAGCCAAGAGCCCCCAACTAGCGGGAGGGCCGGAGATACGCAGTATTTT.